Described below is a single T cell receptor (beta chain) sequence and its context. Antigen: not known. The CDR3 extends over 14 amino acids. CDR1 is SNHLY and CDR2 is FYNNEI in the germline V gene. This record comes from a study of CXCR3-negative and CXCR3-positive naive CD8 T cells. General observations from the study: CXCR3-expressing naive cells carried TRB CDR3s more hydrophobic than those of CXCR3-negative naive cells.

UMI-labeled 5' RACE yielded the TRB cDNA libraries. After re-calling the 5' RACE reads, TCRdb lists one entry per CDR3 protein, DNA absent. This sample contains 140,000 to 150,000 distinct CDR3 sequences. The rearrangement joins TRBV2 to TRBJ1-6; TCRdb gives TRBD1 as the D gene, but with no DNA this cannot be confirmed. This clonotype was obtained from a human donor in good health. Some clones in this sample may be carry-over from other donors' samples. The sequencing input was naive CXCR3+ CD8+ T cells from blood. Indicated subset: CD45RO-CCR7+CD27+CD95- naive CD8+ T cells expressing CXCR3 (TNR3+). The CDR3 loop reads CASSGTALNSPLHF.